Here is one T cell receptor (beta chain) with its context. Its target is unknown. V lost 6 bases, J lost 2 bases, and 12 bases lay in between. CDR1 and CDR2 from the germline V gene are SGHNT and YENEEA. The CDR3 totals 14 residues. The sample originates from a study of T-cell memory formation after mild COVID-19. Study information: Clustering of TCRs was largely donor specific. General study results and limits: Researchers could not confirm that second-wave clones peaking on day 37 targeted SARS-CoV-2. CD4+ clones that contracted lay mainly in CM and EM; CD8+ ones lay in EMRA. Several responding clones turned up in pre-infection memory, indicating that cross-reactive memory may have taken part.

TCRdb fed the 5' RACE reads into MiXCR, producing one record per CDR3 protein. The sample has just over 50,000 distinct CDR3 sequences; 9.3% are singletons. This sequence originates from an adult woman who had mild COVID-19 (a few samples of this study predate the infection). Cell type and time point are not known. The specimen was PBMCs or a T cell subset sorted from them (not recorded which). The chain combines TRBV11-3 with TRBJ2-3; no firm D call. DNA for the CDR3: TGTGCCAGCAGTCCCGATGAGGTCACAGATACGCAGTATTTT. Translating it yields CASSPDEVTDTQYF.